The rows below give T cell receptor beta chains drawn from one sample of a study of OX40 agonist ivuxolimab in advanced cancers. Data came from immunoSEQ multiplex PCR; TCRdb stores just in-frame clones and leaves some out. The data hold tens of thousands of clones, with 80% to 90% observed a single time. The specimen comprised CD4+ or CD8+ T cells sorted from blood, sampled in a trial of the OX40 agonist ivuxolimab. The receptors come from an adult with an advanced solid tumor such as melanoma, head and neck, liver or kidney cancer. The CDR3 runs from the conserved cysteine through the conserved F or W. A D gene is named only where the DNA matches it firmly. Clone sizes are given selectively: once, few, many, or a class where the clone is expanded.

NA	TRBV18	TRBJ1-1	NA	CASSPLGADTEAFF	TGTGCCAGCTCACCACTTGGGGCGGACACTGAAGCTTTCTTT
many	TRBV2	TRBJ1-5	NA	CATQGAGQPQHF	TGTGCCACCCAGGGAGCGGGGCAGCCCCAGCATTTT
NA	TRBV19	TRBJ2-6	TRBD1	CASNPGQGVKEFGANVLTF	TGTGCCAGTAACCCAGGACAGGGGGTCAAAGAATTTGGGGCCAACGTCCTGACTTTC
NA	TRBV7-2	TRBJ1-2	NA	CASSGGGYDYGYTF	TGTGCCAGCTCCGGAGGAGGATACGACTATGGCTACACCTTC
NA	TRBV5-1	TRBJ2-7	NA	CASSSGPRGTYEQYF	TGCGCCAGCAGCTCGGGACCCCGTGGAACCTACGAGCAGTACTTC
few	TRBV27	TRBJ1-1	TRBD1	CASSPSTGEFITEAFF	TGTGCCAGCAGTCCCTCGACAGGGGAATTTATCACTGAAGCTTTCTTT
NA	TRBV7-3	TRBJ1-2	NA	CASSSYLGTDGYTF	TGTGCCAGCAGCTCCTATCTAGGCACCGATGGCTACACCTTC
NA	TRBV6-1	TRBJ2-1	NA	CASSAEWGRYNEQFF	TGTGCCAGCAGTGCCGAGTGGGGCAGATACAATGAGCAGTTCTTC
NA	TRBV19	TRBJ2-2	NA	CASSIGTGELFF	TGTGCCAGTAGTATAGGAACCGGGGAGCTGTTTTTT
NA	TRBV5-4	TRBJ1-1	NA	CASSLEPDREAFF	TGTGCCAGCAGCTTGGAACCGGACAGAGAAGCTTTCTTT
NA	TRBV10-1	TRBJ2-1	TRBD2	CASRGTSGKANEQFF	TGCGCCAGCAGGGGGACTAGCGGGAAAGCCAATGAGCAGTTCTTC
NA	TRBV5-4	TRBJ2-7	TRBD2	CASRSGTSPSYEQYF	TGTGCCAGCAGATCGGGGACTAGTCCTTCCTACGAGCAGTACTTC
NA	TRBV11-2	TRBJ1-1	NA	CASSLGLTEAFF	TGTGCCAGCAGCTTAGGGCTCACTGAAGCTTTCTTT
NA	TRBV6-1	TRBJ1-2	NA	CASSPSYGYTF	TGTGCCAGCAGTCCTTCCTATGGCTACACCTTC
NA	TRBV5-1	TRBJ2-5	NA	CASSLGEETQYF	TGCGCCAGCAGCTTGGGGGAAGAGACCCAGTACTTC
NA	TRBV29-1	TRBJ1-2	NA	CSAEDGSYGYTF	TGCAGCGCTGAAGATGGCTCATATGGCTACACCTTC
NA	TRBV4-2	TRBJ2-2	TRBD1	CASRKLGQGLGELFF	TGTGCCAGCAGGAAATTGGGACAGGGGTTGGGGGAGCTGTTTTTT
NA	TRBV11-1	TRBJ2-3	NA	CASSRKGAATDTQYF	TGTGCCAGCAGCCGAAAAGGAGCGGCTACAGATACGCAGTATTTT
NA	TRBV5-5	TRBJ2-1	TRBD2	CASSLLRESFNEQFF	TGTGCCAGCAGCTTGCTGCGGGAGTCGTTCAATGAGCAGTTCTTC
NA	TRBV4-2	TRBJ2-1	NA	CASSQERTSSYNEQFF	TGTGCCAGCAGCCAAGAGAGAACTAGCTCCTACAATGAGCAGTTCTTC
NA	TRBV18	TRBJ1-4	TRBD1	CASSGTGNEKLFF	TGTGCCAGCTCGGGGACAGGGAATGAAAAACTGTTTTTT
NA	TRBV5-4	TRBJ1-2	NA	CASSPRPSDGYTF	TGTGCCAGCAGCCCGCGTCCCTCGGATGGCTACACCTTC
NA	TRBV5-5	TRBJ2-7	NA	CASSLIGKTYEQYF	TGTGCCAGCAGCTTGATAGGGAAGACCTACGAGCAGTACTTC
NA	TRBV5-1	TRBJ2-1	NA	CASSLSKGGFIQFF	TGCGCCAGCAGCTTGTCGAAAGGGGGGTTTATCCAGTTCTTC
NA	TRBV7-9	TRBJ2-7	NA	CASSWTPGYEQYF	TGTGCCAGCAGCTGGACCCCGGGATACGAGCAGTACTTC
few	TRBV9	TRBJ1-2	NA	CASSVATAAGGYTF	TGTGCCAGCAGCGTAGCGACCGCCGCGGGAGGCTACACCTTC
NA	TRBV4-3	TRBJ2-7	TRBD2	CASSQLSLAGYEQYF	TGCGCCAGCAGCCAATTAAGTCTAGCGGGGTACGAGCAGTACTTC
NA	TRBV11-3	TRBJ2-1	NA	CASSLVDLNPYNEQFF	TGTGCCAGCAGCTTAGTCGACTTAAATCCCTACAATGAGCAGTTCTTC
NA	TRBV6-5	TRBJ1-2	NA	CASRYPGAPSYGYTF	TGTGCCAGCAGGTACCCCGGGGCACCAAGCTATGGCTACACCTTC
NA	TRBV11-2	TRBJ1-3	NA	CASSQAAGFSGNTIYF	TGTGCCAGCAGCCAGGCTGCGGGCTTCTCTGGAAACACCATATATTTT
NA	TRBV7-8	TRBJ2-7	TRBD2	CASSLNGGGPYNEQYF	TGTGCCAGCAGCTTAAATGGGGGAGGGCCTTACAACGAGCAGTACTTC
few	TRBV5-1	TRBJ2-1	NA	CASSLPTGGILDLEQFF	TGCGCCAGCAGCCTCCCCACTGGCGGGATCTTGGACCTCGAGCAGTTCTTC
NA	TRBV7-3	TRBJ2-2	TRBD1	CASSPLTGFTGELFF	TGTGCCAGCAGCCCACTGACAGGGTTCACCGGGGAGCTGTTTTTT
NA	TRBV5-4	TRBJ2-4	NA	CASSFRESPDIQYF	TGTGCCAGCAGCTTCCGGGAAAGCCCGGACATTCAGTACTTC
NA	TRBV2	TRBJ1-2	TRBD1	CASSEQGGVTDYGYTF	TGTGCCAGCAGTGAACAGGGGGGAGTTACGGACTATGGCTACACCTTC
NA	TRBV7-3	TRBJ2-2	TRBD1	CASSLTGTANTGELFF	TGTGCCAGCAGCTTAACGGGGACAGCGAACACCGGGGAGCTGTTTTTT
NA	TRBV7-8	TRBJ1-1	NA	CASSPGGGRVEAFF	TGTGCCAGCAGCCCCGGGGGGGGCCGGGTTGAAGCTTTCTTT
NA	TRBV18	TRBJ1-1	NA	CASSPETGAEAFF	TGTGCCAGCTCACCAGAAACAGGTGCTGAAGCTTTCTTT
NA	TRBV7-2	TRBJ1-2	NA	CASSLAITDYGYTF	TGTGCCAGCAGCTTAGCGATTACGGATTATGGCTACACCTTC
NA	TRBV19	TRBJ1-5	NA	CASSTSVDRDSNQPQHF	TGTGCCAGTAGTACCTCCGTCGACAGAGATAGCAATCAGCCCCAGCATTTT
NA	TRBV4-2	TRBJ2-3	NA	CASSHSLADRGADTQYF	TGTGCCAGCAGCCATTCCTTAGCGGACCGAGGGGCAGATACGCAGTATTTT
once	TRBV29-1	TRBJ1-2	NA	CSVEDLGDGYTF	TGCAGCGTTGAAGATCTGGGGGATGGCTACACCTTC
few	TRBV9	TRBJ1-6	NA	CASSVEQNSPLHF	TGTGCCAGCAGCGTAGAACAGAATTCACCCCTCCACTTT
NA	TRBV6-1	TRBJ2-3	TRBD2	CASSEALHGSGRSDTQYF	TGTGCCAGCAGTGAAGCGCTTCATGGTAGCGGGAGATCAGATACGCAGTATTTT
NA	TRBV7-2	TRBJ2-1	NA	CASSLSSRVSSYNEQFF	TGTGCCAGCAGCCTATCGTCCAGGGTCTCCTCCTACAATGAGCAGTTCTTC
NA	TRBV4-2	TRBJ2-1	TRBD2	CASSSLAGVPYNEQFF	TGTGCCAGCAGCTCACTAGCGGGAGTCCCCTACAATGAGCAGTTCTTC
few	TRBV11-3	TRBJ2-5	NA	CASSHTGEGETQYF	TGTGCCAGCAGCCACACGGGAGAAGGAGAGACCCAGTACTTC
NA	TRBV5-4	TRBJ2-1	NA	CASSLLDNEQFF	TGTGCCAGCAGCTTGCTGGACAATGAGCAGTTCTTC
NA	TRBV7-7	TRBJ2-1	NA	CASSYDIYNEQFF	TGTGCCAGCAGTTACGATATCTACAATGAGCAGTTCTTC
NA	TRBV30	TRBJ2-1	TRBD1	CAWGTVSYNEQFF	TGTGCCTGGGGGACAGTCTCCTACAATGAGCAGTTCTTC
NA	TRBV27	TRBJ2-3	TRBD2	CASSLWGLAVTDTQYF	TGTGCCAGCAGTTTATGGGGACTAGCGGTCACAGATACGCAGTATTTT
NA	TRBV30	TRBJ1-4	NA	CAWSPSWGGAEKLFF	TGTGCCTGGAGTCCCTCATGGGGAGGGGCTGAAAAACTGTTTTTT
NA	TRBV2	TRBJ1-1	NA	CASSEGTGWRLNTEAFF	TGTGCCAGCAGTGAAGGAACAGGGTGGAGACTGAACACTGAAGCTTTCTTT
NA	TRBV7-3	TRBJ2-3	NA	CASSGMGGGDTQYF	TGTGCCAGCAGCGGGATGGGAGGCGGAGATACGCAGTATTTT
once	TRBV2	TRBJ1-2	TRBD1	CASRDRGSNYGYTF	TGTGCCAGCAGGGACAGGGGATCTAACTATGGCTACACCTTC